This T cell receptor (beta chain) derives from a study of T cell responses to AZD1222 COVID-19 vaccine. The wider study: It was second doses at about 4 or about 12 weeks that were pooled.

The V segment lost 4 bases and the J segment 1 base; nucleotides outside the gene matches: 6. Germline V CDR1 and CDR2: SNHLY, FYNNEI. The CDR3 contains 16 residues. Libraries were prepared by immunoSEQ multiplex PCR; TCRdb keeps only in-frame clonotypes and omits some of them. The sample contains 120,000 or so clones, roughly nine tenths of which appear only once. This specimen was peripheral blood, taken on day 0 of AZD1222 vaccination. The genes are TRBV2 and TRBJ1-5; 8 bases are shared with TRBD1. The sequence was collected from an adult in good health. The CDR3: CASSGGTGGSNQPQHF. The DNA of the CDR3 is TGTGCCAGCAGTGGTGGGACAGGTGGGAGCAATCAGCCCCAGCATTTT.